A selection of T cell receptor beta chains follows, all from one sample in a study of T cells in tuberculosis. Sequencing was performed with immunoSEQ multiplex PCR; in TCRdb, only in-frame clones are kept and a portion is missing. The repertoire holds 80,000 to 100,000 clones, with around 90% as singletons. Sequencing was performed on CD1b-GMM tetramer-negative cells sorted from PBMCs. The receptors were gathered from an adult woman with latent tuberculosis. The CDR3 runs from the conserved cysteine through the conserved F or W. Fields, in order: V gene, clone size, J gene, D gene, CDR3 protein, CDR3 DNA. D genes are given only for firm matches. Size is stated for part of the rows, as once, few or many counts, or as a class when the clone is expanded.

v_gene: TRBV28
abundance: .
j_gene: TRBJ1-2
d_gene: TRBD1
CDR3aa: CASSFPPGTGYGYTF
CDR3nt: TGTGCCAGCAGTTTTCCTCCCGGGACAGGGTATGGCTACACCTTC

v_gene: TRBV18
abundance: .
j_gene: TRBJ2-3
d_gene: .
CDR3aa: CASSHSLGGSSTDTQYF
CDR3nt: TGTGCCAGCTCACACTCTTTGGGGGGATCTAGCACAGATACGCAGTATTTT

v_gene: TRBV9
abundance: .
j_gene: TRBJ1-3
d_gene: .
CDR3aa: CASSVYQGPAGNTIYF
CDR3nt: TGTGCCAGCAGCGTTTATCAGGGTCCGGCCGGAAACACCATATATTTT

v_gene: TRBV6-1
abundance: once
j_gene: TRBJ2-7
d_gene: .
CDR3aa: CASSELRDIASYEQYF
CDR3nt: TGTGCCAGCAGTGAGCTCCGGGACATTGCCTCCTACGAGCAGTACTTC

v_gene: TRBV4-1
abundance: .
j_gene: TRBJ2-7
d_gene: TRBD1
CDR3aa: CASSQDRGQVVEQYF
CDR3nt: TGCGCCAGCAGCCAAGATCGGGGACAGGTTGTCGAGCAGTACTTC

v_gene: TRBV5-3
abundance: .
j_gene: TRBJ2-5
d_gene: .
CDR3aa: CARSWTATQETQYF
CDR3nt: TGTGCCAGAAGCTGGACAGCTACCCAAGAGACCCAGTACTTC

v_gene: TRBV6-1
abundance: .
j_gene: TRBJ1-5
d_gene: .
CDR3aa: CASSTGYQPQHF
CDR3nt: TGTGCCAGCAGCACAGGGTACCAGCCCCAGCATTTT

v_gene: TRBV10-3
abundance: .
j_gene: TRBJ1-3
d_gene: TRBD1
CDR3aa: CAISDGTTGGDSGNTIYF
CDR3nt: TGTGCCATCAGTGACGGTACGACAGGGGGCGACTCTGGAAACACCATATATTTT

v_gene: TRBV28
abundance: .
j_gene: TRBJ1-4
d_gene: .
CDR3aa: CASSLPRVVGEKLFF
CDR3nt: TGTGCCAGCAGTTTACCCAGGGTCGTGGGAGAAAAACTGTTTTTT

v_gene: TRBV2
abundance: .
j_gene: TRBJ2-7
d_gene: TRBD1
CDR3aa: CASSEARDRGYEQYF
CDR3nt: TGTGCCAGCAGTGAAGCTCGCGACAGGGGCTACGAGCAGTACTTC

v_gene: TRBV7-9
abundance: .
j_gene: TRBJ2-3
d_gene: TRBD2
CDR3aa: CASSPSGGADTQYF
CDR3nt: TGTGCCAGCAGCCCTAGCGGGGGGGCAGATACGCAGTATTTT

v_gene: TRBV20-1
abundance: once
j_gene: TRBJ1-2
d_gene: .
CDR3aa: CSVWQNGYTF
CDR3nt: TGCAGTGTTTGGCAAAACGGCTACACCTTC

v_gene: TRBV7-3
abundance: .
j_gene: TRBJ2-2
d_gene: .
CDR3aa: CASSLKDRSNTGELFF
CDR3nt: TGTGCCAGCAGCTTAAAAGACAGATCGAACACCGGGGAGCTGTTTTTT

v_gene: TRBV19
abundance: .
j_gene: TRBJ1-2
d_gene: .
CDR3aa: CASLSSPGYYGYTF
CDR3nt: TGTGCCAGCCTGTCTTCTCCGGGGTACTATGGCTACACCTTC

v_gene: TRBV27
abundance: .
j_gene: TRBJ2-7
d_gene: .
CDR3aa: CASSLARGNEQYF
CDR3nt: TGTGCCAGCAGTCTGGCCCGGGGGAATGAGCAGTACTTC

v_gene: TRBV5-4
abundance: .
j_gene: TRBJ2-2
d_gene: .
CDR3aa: CASSQGGRENTGELFF
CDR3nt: TGTGCCAGCAGCCAAGGGGGTAGGGAAAACACCGGGGAGCTGTTTTTT

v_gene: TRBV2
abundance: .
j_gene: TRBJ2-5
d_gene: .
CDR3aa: CASSDRGQWETQYF
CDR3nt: TGTGCCAGCAGTGACCGAGGGCAATGGGAGACCCAGTACTTC

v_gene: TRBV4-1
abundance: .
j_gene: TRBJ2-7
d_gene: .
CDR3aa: CASSQDEGGNEQYF
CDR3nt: TGCGCCAGCAGCCAAGATGAGGGAGGTAACGAGCAGTACTTC